These 3 T cell receptor beta chains share one sample of origin, sequenced in a study of control samples from healthy donors and cancer patients. Sequenced by immunoSEQ multiplex PCR; TCRdb stores in-frame clones only, minus some. The table shows approximately 87,000 clones, with more than 85% occurring only once. Input material: blood. These receptors all stem from a woman in her forties or fifties in good health.

The J gene is TRBJ1-5, the V gene TRBV5-1; D gene uncertain. Germline CDR1 and CDR2: SGHRS and YFSETQ. V dropped 0 bases and J dropped 1 base, with 11 bases sitting between them. The CDR3 covers 16 residues. Here the CDR3 DNA reads TGCGCCAGCAGCTTGGAGAGGAACGGGAGCAATCAGCCCCAGCATTTT. Translation gives CASSLERNGSNQPQHF.

CDR3 nucleotides: TGTGCCAGCAGCTCCGGGGGAGGGGGGACCAACTCCGAGCAGTACTTC. Protein: CASSSGGGGTNSEQYF. The chain recombines TRBV5-8 with TRBJ2-7; D may be TRBD2 (7 bases). CDR1 and CDR2 (germline): SGHTS, YDEGEE. The CDR3 runs 16 residues. V shed 3 bases and J shed 6 bases, with 22 bases lying between them.

A remark on this clone: Sequence at one end of the junction differs from germline and may be a read error. This rearrangement joins TRBV29-1 to TRBJ1-1; weak D call: TRBD1 (6 bases). CDR1 and CDR2 from the germline V gene are SQVTM and ANQGSEA. CDR3 size: 15 residues. The CDR3 nucleotides read TGCAGCGTTGAAACAGGGCCGGTAGCGAACACTGAAGTTTTCTTT. Protein: CSVETGPVANTEVFF.